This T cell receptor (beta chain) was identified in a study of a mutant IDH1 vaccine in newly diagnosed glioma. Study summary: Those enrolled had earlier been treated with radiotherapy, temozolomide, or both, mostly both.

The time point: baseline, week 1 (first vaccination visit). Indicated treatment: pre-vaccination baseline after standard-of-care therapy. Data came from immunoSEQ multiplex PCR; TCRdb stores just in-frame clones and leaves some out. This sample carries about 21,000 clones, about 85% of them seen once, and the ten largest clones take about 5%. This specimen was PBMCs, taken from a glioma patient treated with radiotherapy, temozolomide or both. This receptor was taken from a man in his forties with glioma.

CDR3 sequence: CAWSRQGGVAFF. The CDR3 DNA is TGTGCCTGGAGCCGGCAGGGGGGGGTGGCTTTCTTT. The J gene is TRBJ1-1, the V gene TRBV30, with 7 bases that match TRBD1. Germline-derived CDR1 and CDR2 are GTSNPN and SVGIG (reference sequence). V was clipped by 3 bases and J by 11 bases; unmatched bases: 9. The CDR3 is made up of 12 amino acids.